Listed here is a single T cell receptor (beta chain). From germline, CDR1 is LNHDA and CDR2 SQIVND (reference sequence). Trimming left V 3 bases short and J 2 bases short, with 6 bases between. The CDR3 loop spans 13 amino acids. This record comes from a study of blood T cell repertoires in COVID-19. Across the whole study: PBMCs, B-cell-depleted T cells, or T cells provided the cDNA or gDNA that made up the material.

TCRdb's copy holds only in-frame clones and misses some; the assay was immunoSEQ multiplex PCR. This table has 150,000 to 200,000 clones, 75% to 80% appearing once. The sequence was obtained from a woman in her seventies with acute or convalescent COVID-19. The chain uses TRBV19 and TRBJ2-3; unclear D gene. The specimen sequenced was peripheral blood. CDR3 sequence: CASSILDTDTQYF. In nucleotides, the CDR3 is TGTGCCAGTAGTATTTTAGACACAGATACGCAGTATTTT.